This TCR beta chain was identified in a study of beta chain features in type 1 diabetes. Stem cell-like memory, regulatory, central memory and naive CD4+ cells were sorted via CD45RO/CCR7/CD25/CD127/CD95/CD27. A few counts support this clone. Expressed TCRB transcripts got sequenced, as all isolated RNA was reverse transcribed. Data came from immunoSEQ multiplex PCR; TCRdb stores just in-frame clones and leaves some out. This table holds around 340,000 clones, under 8.5% found once. Material: central memory CD4+ T cells from blood. The receptor comes from a woman aged 18 to 35 in good health.

The CDR3 sequence is CASSEEGRYPFYEQYF. The CDR3 DNA is TGTGCCAGCAGTGAAGAGGGGCGCTACCCATTCTACGAGCAGTACTTC. The J gene is TRBJ2-7, the V gene TRBV6-1; possibly TRBD1 for D (5 bases). The CDR3 covers 16 residues. V was trimmed by 1 base and J by 3 bases, leaving 16 bases between them. From germline, CDR1 is MNHNS and CDR2 SASEGT.